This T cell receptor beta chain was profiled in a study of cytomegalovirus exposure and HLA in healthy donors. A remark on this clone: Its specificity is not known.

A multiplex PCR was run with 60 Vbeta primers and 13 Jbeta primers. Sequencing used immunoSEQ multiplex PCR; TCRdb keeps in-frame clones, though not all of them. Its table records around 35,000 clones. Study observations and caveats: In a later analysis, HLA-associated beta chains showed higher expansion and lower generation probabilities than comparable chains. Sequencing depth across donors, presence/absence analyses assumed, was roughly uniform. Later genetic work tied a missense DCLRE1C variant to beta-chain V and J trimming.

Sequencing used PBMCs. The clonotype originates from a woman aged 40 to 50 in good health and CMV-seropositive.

The CDR3 spells CSVYRGNTIYF. For the CDR3, the DNA is TGCAGCGTTTACAGGGGCAACACCATATATTTT. This sequence joins TRBV29-1 and TRBJ1-3, with 7 bases matching TRBD1. CDR1 is SQVTM, CDR2 ANQGSEA, per germline. The junction had 2 bases not matched to a gene; V was cut back by 5 bases and J by 7 bases. This CDR3 is 11 amino acids long.